This T cell receptor beta chain appears in the sequencing data of a study of blood T cell repertoires in COVID-19. The table came from immunoSEQ multiplex PCR; TCRdb's copy has only in-frame clones and leaves some out. The table records 250,000 or so clones, about 86% of them present only once. The CDR3 is made up of 16 amino acids. V was clipped by 6 bases and J by 7 bases, with 25 bases between them. CDR1 is SGDLS and CDR2 is YYNGEE in the germline V gene. Source material: peripheral blood. The clonotype was recovered from a man younger than 40 with active or convalescent COVID-19. The chain employs TRBV9 and TRBJ1-2, with a tentative D call TRBD1 (5 bases). CDR3 loop: CASTNGGAYLGGGYTF. CDR3 nucleotide sequence: TGTGCCAGCACCAACGGGGGTGCTTACCTGGGAGGTGGCTACACCTTC.